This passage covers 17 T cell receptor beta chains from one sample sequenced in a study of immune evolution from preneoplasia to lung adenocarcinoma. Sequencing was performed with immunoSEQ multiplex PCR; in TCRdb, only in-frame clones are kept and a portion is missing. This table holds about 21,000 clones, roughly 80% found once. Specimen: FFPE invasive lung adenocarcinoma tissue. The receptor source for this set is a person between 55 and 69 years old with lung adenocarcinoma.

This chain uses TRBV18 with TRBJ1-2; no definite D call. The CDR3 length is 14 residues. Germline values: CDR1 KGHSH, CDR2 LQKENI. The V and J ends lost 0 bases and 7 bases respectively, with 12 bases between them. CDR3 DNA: TGTGCCAGCTCACCACCGGTAATCCTTGGTGGCTACACCTTC. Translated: CASSPPVILGGYTF.

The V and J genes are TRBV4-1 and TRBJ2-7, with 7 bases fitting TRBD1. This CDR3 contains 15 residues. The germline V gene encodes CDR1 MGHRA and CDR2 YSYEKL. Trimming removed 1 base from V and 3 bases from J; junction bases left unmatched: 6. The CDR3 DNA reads TGCGCCAGCAGCCAAGCAGCGACAGGGTACTACGAGCAGTACTTC. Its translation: CASSQAATGYYEQYF.

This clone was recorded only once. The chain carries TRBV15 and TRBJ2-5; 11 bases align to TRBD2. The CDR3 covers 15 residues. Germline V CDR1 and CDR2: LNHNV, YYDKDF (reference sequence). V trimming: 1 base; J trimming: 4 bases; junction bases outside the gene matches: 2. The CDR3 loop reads CATSRVLAGAETQYF. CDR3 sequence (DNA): TGTGCCACCAGCAGAGTACTAGCGGGAGCAGAGACCCAGTACTTC.

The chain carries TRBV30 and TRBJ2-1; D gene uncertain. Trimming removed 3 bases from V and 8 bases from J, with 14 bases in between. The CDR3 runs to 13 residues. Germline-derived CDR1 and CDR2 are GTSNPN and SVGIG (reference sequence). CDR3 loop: CAWSHGTSDEQFF. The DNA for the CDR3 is TGTGCCTGGAGCCATGGAACATCCGATGAGCAGTTCTTC. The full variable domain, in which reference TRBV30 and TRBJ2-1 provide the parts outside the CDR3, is SQTIHQWPATLVQPVGSPLSLECTVEGTSNPNLYWYRQAAGRGLQLLFYSVGIGQISSEVPQNLSASRPQDRQFILSSKKLLLSDSGFYLCAWSHGTSDEQFFGPGTRLTVL.

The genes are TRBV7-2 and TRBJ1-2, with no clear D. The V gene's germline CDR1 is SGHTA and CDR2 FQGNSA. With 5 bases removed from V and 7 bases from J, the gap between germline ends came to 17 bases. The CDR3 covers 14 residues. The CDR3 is CASSTYDTDAGYTF. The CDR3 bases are TGTGCCAGCAGCACATACGACACGGATGCTGGCTACACCTTC.

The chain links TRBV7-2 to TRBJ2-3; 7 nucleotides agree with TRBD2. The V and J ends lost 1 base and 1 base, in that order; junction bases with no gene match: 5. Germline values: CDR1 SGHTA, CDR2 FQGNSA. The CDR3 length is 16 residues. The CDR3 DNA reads TGTGCCAGCAGCTTAGTCGCTAGCGGAGGCACAGATACGCAGTATTTT. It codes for CASSLVASGGTDTQYF.

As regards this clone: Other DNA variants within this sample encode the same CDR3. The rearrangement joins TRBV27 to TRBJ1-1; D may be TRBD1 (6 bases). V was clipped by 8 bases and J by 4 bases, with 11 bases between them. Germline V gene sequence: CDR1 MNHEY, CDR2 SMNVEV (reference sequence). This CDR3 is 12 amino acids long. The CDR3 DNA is TGTGCCAGCTCCGAGGGGGGCACTGAAGCTTTCTTT. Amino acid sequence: CASSEGGTEAFF.

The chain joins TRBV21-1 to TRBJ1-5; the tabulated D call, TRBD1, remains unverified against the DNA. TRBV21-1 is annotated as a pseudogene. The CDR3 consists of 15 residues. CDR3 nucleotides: TGTGCCAGCAGCATACCTACAGGATGCAATCAGCCCCAGCATTTT. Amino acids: CASSIPTGCNQPQHF.

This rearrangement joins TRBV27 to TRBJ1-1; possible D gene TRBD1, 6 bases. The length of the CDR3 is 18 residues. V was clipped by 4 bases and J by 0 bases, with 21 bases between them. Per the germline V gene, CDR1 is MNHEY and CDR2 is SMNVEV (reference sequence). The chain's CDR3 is CASSSTGKPVGLNTEAFF. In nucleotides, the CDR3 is TGTGCCAGCAGTTCCACAGGGAAACCGGTAGGGTTGAACACTGAAGCTTTCTTT.

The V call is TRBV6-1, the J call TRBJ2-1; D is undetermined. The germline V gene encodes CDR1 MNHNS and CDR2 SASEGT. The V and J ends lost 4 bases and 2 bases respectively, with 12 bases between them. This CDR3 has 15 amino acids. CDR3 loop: CASSAGWLAYNEQFF. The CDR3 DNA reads TGTGCCAGCAGTGCTGGGTGGCTAGCCTACAATGAGCAGTTCTTC.

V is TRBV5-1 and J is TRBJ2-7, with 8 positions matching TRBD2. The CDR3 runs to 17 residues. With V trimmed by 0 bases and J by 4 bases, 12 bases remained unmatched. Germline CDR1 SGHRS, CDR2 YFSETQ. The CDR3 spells CASSLVGRTGTRYEQYF. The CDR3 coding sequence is TGCGCCAGCAGCTTGGTGGGCAGGACCGGGACTAGATACGAGCAGTACTTC.

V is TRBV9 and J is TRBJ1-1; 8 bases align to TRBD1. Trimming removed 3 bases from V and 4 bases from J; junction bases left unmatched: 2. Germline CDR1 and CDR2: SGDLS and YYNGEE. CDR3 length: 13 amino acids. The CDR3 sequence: CASSGTGGTEAFF. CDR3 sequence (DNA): TGTGCCAGCAGCGGAACAGGGGGCACTGAAGCTTTCTTT.

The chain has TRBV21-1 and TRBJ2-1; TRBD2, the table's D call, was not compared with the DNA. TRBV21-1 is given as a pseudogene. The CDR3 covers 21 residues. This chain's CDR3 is CASSEKGAGLAGDPAYNEQFF. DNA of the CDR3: TGTGCCAGCAGCGAAAAAGGGGCCGGACTAGCGGGAGATCCAGCATACAATGAGCAGTTCTTC.

In DNA form, the CDR3 reads TGTGCCAGTAGTCAGGGGTCTAAACAGCCCCAGCATTTT. Residues: CASSQGSKQPQHF. The V call is TRBV19, the J call TRBJ1-5, with D perhaps matching TRBD1 (6 bases). The CDR3 consists of 13 residues. Germline loops: CDR1 LNHDA, CDR2 SQIVND (reference sequence). The ends were cut back, 5 bases at V and 7 bases at J, with 12 bases in the middle.

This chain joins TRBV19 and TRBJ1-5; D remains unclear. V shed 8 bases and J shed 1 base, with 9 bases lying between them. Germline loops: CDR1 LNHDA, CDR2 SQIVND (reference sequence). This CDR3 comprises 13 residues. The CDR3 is CASSRASNQPQHF. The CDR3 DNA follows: TGTGCCAGTTCCCGGGCCAGCAATCAGCCCCAGCATTTT.

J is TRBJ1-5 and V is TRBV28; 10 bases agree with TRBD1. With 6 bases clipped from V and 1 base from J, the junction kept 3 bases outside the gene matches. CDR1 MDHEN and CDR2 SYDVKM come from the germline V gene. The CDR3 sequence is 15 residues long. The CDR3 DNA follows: TGTGCCAGCAGGGACAGGGGGTTAAGCAATCAGCCCCAGCATTTT. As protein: CASRDRGLSNQPQHF. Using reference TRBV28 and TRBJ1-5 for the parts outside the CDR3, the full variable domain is DVKVTQSSRYLVKRTGEKVFLECVQDMDHENMFWYRQDPGLGLRLIYFSYDVKMKEKGDIPEGYSVSREKKERFSLILESASTNQTSMYLCASRDRGLSNQPQHFGDGTRLSIL.

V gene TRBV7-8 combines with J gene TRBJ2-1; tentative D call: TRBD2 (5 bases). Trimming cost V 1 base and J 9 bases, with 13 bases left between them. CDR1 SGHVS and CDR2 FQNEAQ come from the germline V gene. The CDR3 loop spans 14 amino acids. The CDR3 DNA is TGTGCCAGCAGCTTAGACGAGACGAGGGCTGAGCAGTTCTTC. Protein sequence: CASSLDETRAEQFF.